This T cell receptor (beta chain) was observed in a study of blood T cell repertoires in COVID-19. All recovered Cohort 3 donors got two negative PCRs, got clearance, or saw symptom resolution. CDR3 length equals 16 residues. Deletions cut 5 bases from V and 7 bases from J, with 20 bases between. The V gene's germline CDR1 is MNHEY and CDR2 SVGEGT. Sequencing used immunoSEQ multiplex PCR; TCRdb keeps in-frame clones, though not all of them. This sample has some 300,000 clones, with 88% found just once. The clonotype comes from a woman aged 25 to 39 who had recovered from COVID-19. Sample: PBMCs or T cells enriched from blood (not recorded which). V usage is TRBV6-2 or TRBV6-3 and J usage is TRBJ2-2; TRBD1 might be the D (6 bases). The CDR3 is CASSHWLDRRGGELFF. The CDR3 nucleotides read TGTGCCAGCAGTCATTGGCTCGACAGGCGCGGCGGGGAGCTGTTTTTT.